This section outlines one TCR beta chain sequence together with its context. The data stem from a study of blood T cell repertoires in COVID-19. Study context: Sample material is recorded as cDNA or gDNA derived from T cells, B-cell-depleted T cells, or PBMCs.

Recruited during active infection, patients (from Seattle) were subsequently followed longitudinally. Repertoires were generated with immunoSEQ multiplex PCR, while TCRdb's copy carries only in-frame clones and drops some. The sample consists of about 160,000 clones, approximately 87% of them appearing once. Germline V lookup: CDR1 KGHSH, CDR2 LQKENI. Trimming took off 0 bases at V and 4 bases at J, with 6 bases between the two ends. CDR3 size: 13 residues. The sequenced material came from peripheral blood. This chain joins TRBV18 and TRBJ1-1; D ambiguous. This TCR came from a woman in her 70s with COVID-19, enrolled during active disease. This chain's CDR3 is CASSPPQTTEAFF. The CDR3 DNA sequence: TGTGCCAGCTCACCACCACAGACCACTGAAGCTTTCTTT.